This T cell receptor (beta chain) was sequenced for a study of blood T cell repertoires in COVID-19. For the study at large: Some COVID-19 samples were acute and others convalescent; all came from the United States, Italy and Spain. The cDNA or gDNA used as material had been derived from T cells, B-cell-depleted T cells, or PBMCs.

V lost 4 bases and J 3 bases, leaving 13 bases between the germline ends. The germline CDR1 and CDR2 sequences are SGHNT and YENEEA. The CDR3 is made up of 15 amino acids. In the authors' methods: Quantification of nucleated cells was approximated via reference gene primer amplification. The repertoire was sequenced with immunoSEQ multiplex PCR; TCRdb's copy has only in-frame clones and lacks some. Clone size and the V and J calls come from that table; the DNA yielded D and trimming. Of about 76,000 clones in the sample, roughly 87% were seen once. V usage is TRBV11-3 and J usage is TRBJ2-1; maybe TRBD2 (6 bases). This receptor was identified in an elderly woman with active or convalescent COVID-19. The specimen was peripheral blood. The CDR3 DNA reads TGTGCCAGCAGCTCTCATCCCGGGGGCTACAATGAGCAGTTCTTC. This gives the protein CASSSHPGGYNEQFF.